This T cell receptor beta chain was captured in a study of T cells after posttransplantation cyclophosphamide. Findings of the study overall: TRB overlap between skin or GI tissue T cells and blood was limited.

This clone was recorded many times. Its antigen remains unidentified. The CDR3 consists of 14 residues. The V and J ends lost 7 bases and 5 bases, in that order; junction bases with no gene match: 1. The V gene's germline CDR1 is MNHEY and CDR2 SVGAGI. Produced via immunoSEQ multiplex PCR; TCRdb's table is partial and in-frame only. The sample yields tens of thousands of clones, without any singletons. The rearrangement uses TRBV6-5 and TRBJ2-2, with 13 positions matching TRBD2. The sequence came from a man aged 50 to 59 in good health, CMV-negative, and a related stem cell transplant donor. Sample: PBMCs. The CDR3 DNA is TGTGCCAGCATGGGACTAGCGGGAACCGGGGAGCTGTTTTTT. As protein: CASMGLAGTGELFF.